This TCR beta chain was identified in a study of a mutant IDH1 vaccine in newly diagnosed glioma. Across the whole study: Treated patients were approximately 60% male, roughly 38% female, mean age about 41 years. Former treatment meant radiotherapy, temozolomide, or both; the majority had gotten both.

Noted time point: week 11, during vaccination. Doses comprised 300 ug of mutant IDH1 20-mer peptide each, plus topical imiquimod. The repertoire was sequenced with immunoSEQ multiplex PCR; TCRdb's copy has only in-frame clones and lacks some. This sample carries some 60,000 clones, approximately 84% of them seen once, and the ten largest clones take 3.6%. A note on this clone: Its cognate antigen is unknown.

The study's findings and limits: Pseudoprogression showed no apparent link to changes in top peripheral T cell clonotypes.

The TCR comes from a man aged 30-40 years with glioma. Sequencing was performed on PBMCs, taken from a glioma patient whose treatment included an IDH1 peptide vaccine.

The CDR3 reads CSANLFQETQYF. The CDR3 DNA reads TGCAGCGCAAACTTGTTTCAAGAGACCCAGTACTTC. The V call is TRBV29-1, the J call TRBJ2-5, with unresolved D. V lost 7 bases and J 2 bases, leaving 11 bases between the germline ends. The CDR3 has 12 residues. Germline V lookup: CDR1 SQVTM, CDR2 ANQGSEA.